This T cell receptor (beta chain) was identified during a study of T cell responses to AZD1222 COVID-19 vaccine. Clones were sequenced by immunoSEQ multiplex PCR, and TCRdb holds only the in-frame ones, with some missing. The sample has 120,000 or so clones, approximately 90% seen once. The CDR3 is 14 residues long. Germline V gene lookup returns CDR1 MNHEY and CDR2 SVGAGI. With 6 bases removed from V and 3 bases from J, the gap between germline ends came to 15 bases. The sequence came from an adult in good health. The input for sequencing was peripheral blood, taken on day 0 of AZD1222 vaccination. The chain has TRBV6-5 and TRBJ2-7; D may be TRBD1 (5 bases). CDR3 in amino acids: CASRGSTDHYEQYF. The CDR3 bases are TGTGCCAGCAGGGGGTCGACAGATCACTACGAGCAGTACTTC.